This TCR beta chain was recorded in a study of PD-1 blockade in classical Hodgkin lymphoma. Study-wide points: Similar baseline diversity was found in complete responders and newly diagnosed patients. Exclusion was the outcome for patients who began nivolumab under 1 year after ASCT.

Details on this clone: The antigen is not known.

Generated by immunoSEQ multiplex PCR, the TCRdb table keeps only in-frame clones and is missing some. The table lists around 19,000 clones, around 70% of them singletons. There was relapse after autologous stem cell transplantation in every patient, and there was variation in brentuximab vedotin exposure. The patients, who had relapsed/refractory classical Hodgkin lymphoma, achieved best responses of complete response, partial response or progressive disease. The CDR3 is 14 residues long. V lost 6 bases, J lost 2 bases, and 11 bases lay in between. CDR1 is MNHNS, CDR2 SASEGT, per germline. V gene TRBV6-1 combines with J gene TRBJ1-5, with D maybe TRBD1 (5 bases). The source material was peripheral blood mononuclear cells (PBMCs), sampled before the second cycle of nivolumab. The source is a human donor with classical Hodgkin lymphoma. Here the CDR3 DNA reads TGTGCCAGCAGGTACCAGGGTGGCAATCAGCCCCAGCATTTT. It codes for CASRYQGGNQPQHF.